This TCR beta chain is from a study of T cells after yellow fever vaccination. Study-level information: Preparing low-cell-number fractions relied on SMART-Seq v4 Ultra Low Input. Study-wide results and limits: The secondary T-cell response peaked on day 5, not day 15, but was weaker. A small share of clonotypes appeared in both CD4 and CD8 compartments. The booster saw the reappearance of most primary-vaccination clones (more than 95% CD4, 70% to 90% CD8).

TCRdb reprocessed the 5' RACE reads via MiXCR and lists one record per CDR3 protein. The sample carries roughly 48,000 distinct CDR3 sequences, around 7% recorded once. Trimming took 7 bases from V and 0 from J, leaving 12 bases between them. The germline V gene encodes CDR1 LNHDA and CDR2 SQIVND (reference sequence). This CDR3 contains 15 residues. The specimen was CD8+ T cells not binding an NS4B(214-222) dextramer, sorted from PBMCs, collected 35 to 50 days after the first yellow fever vaccination. The sequence was obtained from a man younger than 35 who received the YFV17D yellow fever vaccine. This chain joins TRBV19 and TRBJ2-2, with D unresolved. The CDR3 nucleotides read TGTGCCAGTACGGACGGCACTACGAACACCGGGGAGCTGTTTTTT. The encoded protein is CASTDGTTNTGELFF.